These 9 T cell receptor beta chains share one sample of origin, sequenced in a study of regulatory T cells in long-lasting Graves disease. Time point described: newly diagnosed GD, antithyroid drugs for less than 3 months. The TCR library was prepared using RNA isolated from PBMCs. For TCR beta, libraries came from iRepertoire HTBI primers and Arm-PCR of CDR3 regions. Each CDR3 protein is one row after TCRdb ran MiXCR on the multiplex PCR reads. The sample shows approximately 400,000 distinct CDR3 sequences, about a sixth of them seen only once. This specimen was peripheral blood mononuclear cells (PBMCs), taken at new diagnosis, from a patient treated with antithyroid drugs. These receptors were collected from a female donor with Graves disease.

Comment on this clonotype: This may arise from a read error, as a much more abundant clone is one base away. CDR3 amino acids: CASSPSGQGEFFGNTIYF. In DNA, the CDR3 is TGTGCCAGCAGTCCTTCCGGGCAGGGGGAATTCTTTGGAAACACCATATATTTT. The genes are TRBV27 and TRBJ1-3; 7 bases fit TRBD1. The germline CDR1 and CDR2 sequences are MNHEY and SMNVEV (reference sequence). Germline trimming cut 5 bases from V and 3 bases from J; bases unmatched to any gene: 16. The length of the CDR3 is 18 residues.

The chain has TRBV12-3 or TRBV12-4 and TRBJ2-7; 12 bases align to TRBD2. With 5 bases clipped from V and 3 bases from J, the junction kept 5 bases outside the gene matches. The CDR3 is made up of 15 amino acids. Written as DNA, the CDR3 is TGTGCCAGCAGTCGACGACTAGCGGGAGACTACGAGCAGTACTTC. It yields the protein CASSRRLAGDYEQYF.

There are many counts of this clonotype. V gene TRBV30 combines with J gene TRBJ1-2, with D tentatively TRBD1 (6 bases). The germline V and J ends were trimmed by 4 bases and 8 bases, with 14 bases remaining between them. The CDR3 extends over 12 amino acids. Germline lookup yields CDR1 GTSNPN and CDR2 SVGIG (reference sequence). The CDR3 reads CAWNLQGFGYTF. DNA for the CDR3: TGTGCCTGGAACTTACAGGGTTTCGGCTACACCTTC.

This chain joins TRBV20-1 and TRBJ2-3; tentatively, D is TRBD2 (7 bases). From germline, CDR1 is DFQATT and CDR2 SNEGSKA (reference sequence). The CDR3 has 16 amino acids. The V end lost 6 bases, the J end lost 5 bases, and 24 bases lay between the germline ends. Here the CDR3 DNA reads TGCAGTGCCGGGGGGTGGCAGGGCAGGGGAGGAGATACGCAGTATTTT. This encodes CSAGGWQGRGGDTQYF.

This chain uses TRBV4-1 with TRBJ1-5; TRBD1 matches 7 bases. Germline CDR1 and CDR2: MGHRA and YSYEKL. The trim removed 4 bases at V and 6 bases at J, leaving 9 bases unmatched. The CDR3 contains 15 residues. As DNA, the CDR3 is TGCGCCAGCAGCCGAGAAGACAGGGTTGGTCAGCCCCAGCATTTT. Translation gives CASSREDRVGQPQHF.

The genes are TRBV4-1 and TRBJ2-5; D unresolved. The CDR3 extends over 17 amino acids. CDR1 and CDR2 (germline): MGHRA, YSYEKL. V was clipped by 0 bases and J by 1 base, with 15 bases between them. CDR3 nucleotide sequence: TGCGCCAGCAGCCAAGAGCTTTATCTCGTGGCCCAAGAGACCCAGTACTTC. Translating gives CASSQELYLVAQETQYF.

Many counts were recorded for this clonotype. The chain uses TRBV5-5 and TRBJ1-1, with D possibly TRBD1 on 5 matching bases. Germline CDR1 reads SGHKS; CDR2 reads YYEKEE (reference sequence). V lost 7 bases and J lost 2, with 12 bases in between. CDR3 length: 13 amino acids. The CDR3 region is CASLRGTNTEAFF. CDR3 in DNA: TGTGCCAGCCTGCGGGGGACCAACACTGAAGCTTTCTTT.

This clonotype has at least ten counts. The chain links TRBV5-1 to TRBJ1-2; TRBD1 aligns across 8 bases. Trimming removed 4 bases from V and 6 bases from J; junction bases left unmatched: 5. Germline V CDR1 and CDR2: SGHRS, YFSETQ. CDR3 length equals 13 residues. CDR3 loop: CASSLRQGNGYTF. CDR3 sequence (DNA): TGCGCCAGCAGCCTTCGACAGGGGAATGGCTACACCTTC.

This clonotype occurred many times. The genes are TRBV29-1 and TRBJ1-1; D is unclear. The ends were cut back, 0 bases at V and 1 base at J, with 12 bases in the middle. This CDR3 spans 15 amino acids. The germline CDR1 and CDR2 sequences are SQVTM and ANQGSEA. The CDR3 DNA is TGCAGCGTTGAAGATCGGGCCGGTGGGAACACTGAAGCTTTCTTT. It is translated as CSVEDRAGGNTEAFF.